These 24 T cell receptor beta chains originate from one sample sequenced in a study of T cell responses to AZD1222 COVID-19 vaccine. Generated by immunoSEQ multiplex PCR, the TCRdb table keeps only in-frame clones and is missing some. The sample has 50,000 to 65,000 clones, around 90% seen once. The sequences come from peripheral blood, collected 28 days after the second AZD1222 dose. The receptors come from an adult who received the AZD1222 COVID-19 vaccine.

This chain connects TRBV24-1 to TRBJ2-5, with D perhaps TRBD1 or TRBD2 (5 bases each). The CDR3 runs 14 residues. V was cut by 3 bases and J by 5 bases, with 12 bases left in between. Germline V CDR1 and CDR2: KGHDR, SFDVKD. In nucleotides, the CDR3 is TGTGCCACCAGTGATACCGGGACCGGGGAGACCCAGTACTTC. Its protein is CATSDTGTGETQYF.

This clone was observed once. The chain's CDR3 is CASRDNLNEQYF. In DNA form, the CDR3 reads TGTGCCAGCCGGGACAACCTCAACGAGCAGTACTTC. The rearrangement joins TRBV27 to TRBJ2-7; possible D gene TRBD1, 6 bases. Trimming took 8 bases from V and 5 from J, leaving 13 bases between them. The CDR3 extends over 12 amino acids. The V gene's germline CDR1 is MNHEY and CDR2 SMNVEV (reference sequence).

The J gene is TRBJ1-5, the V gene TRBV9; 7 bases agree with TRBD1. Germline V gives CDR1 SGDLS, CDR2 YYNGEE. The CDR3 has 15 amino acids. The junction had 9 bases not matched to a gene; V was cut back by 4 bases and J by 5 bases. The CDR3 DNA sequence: TGTGCCAGCAGCCCCCGGGACAGCCTTTATCAGCCCCAGCATTTT. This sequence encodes CASSPRDSLYQPQHF.

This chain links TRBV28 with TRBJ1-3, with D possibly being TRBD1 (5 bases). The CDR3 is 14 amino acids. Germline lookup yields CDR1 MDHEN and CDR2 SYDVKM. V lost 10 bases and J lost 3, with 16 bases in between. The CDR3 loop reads CAIQEAGIGNTIYF. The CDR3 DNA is TGTGCCATCCAAGAAGCAGGGATTGGAAACACCATATATTTT. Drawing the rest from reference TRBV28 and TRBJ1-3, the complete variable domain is DVKVTQSSRYLVKRTGEKVFLECVQDMDHENMFWYRQDPGLGLRLIYFSYDVKMKEKGDIPEGYSVSREKKERFSLILESASTNQTSMYLCAIQEAGIGNTIYFGEGSWLTVV.

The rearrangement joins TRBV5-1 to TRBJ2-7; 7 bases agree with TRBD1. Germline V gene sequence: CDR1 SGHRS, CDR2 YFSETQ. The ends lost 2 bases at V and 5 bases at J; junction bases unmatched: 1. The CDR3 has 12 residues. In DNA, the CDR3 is TGCGCCAGCAGCTTTACAGGGGACGAGCAGTACTTC. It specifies CASSFTGDEQYF.

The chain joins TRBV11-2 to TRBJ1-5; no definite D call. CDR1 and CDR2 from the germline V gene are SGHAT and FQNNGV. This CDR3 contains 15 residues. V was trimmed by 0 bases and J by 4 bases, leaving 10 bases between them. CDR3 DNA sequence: TGTGCCAGCAGCTTAGATGAGGGAATGAATCAGCCCCAGCATTTT. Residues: CASSLDEGMNQPQHF.

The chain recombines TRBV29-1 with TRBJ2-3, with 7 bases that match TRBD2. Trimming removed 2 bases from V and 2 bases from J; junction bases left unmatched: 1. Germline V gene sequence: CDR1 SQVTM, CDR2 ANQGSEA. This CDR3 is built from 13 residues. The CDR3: CSVELADTDTQYF. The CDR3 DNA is TGCAGCGTTGAACTAGCGGACACAGATACGCAGTATTTT.

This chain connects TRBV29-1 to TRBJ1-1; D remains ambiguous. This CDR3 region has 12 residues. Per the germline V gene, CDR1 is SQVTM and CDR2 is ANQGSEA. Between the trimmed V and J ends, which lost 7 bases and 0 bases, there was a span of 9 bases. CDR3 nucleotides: TGCAGCGGGGGAGAGGTGAACACTGAAGCTTTCTTT. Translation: CSGGEVNTEAFF.

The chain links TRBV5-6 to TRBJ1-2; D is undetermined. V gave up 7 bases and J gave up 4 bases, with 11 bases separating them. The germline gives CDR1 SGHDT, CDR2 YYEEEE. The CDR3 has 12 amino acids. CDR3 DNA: TGTGCCAGCGGACTGGCGGGCTATGGCTACACCTTC. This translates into CASGLAGYGYTF.

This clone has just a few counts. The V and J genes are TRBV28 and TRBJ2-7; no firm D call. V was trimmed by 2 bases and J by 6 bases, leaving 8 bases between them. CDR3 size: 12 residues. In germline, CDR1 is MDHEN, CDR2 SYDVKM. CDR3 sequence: CASSLGFGEQYF. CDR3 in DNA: TGTGCCAGCAGTTTAGGGTTCGGCGAGCAGTACTTC.

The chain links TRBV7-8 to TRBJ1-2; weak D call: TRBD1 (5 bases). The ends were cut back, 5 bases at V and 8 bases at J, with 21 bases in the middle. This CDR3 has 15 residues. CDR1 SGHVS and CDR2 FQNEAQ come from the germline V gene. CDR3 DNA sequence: TGTGCCAGCAGCACCCCAACCGGGACCCTCCCGGGCTACACCTTC. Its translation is CASSTPTGTLPGYTF.

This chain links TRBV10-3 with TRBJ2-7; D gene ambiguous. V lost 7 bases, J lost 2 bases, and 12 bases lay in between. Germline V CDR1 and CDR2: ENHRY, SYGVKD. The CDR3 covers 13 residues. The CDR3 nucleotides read TGTGCCATCAAACCCCTACTAACCTACGAGCAGTACTTC. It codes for CAIKPLLTYEQYF.

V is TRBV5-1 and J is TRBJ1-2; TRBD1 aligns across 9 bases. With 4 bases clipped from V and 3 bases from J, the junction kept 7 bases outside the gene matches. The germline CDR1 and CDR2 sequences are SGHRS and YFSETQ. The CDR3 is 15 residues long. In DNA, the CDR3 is TGCGCCAGCAGCCCCCGGACAGGGGATCACTATGGCTACACCTTC. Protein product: CASSPRTGDHYGYTF.

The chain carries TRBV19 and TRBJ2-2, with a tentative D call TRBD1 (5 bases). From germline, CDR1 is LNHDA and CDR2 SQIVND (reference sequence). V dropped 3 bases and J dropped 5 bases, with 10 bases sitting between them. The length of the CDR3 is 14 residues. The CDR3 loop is CASSIRGTTGELFF. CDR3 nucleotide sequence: TGTGCCAGTAGTATTAGGGGTACGACCGGGGAGCTGTTTTTT.

The CDR3 sequence: CASSQQGRYTEAFF. CDR3 bases: TGTGCCAGCAGCCAGCAGGGGAGATACACTGAAGCTTTCTTT. The V and J genes are TRBV14 and TRBJ1-1; D is possibly TRBD1 (6 bases). Germline V gives CDR1 SGHDN, CDR2 FVKESK. This CDR3 is built from 14 residues. Trimming pared 3 bases from V and 3 bases from J, leaving 11 bases between.

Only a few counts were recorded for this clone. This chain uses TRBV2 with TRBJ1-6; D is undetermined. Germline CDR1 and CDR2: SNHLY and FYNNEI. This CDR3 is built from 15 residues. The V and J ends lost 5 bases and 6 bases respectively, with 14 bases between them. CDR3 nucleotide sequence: TGTGCCAGCAGTCGCGGACGCGAAGCTAATTCACCCCTCCACTTT. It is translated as CASSRGREANSPLHF.

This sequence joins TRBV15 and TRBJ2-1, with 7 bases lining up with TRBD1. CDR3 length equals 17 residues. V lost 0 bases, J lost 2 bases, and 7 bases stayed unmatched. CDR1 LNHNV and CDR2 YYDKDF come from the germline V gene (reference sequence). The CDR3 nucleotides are TGTGCCACCAGCAGAGACAAATCCGGGACAGCCTACAATGAGCAGTTCTTC. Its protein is CATSRDKSGTAYNEQFF. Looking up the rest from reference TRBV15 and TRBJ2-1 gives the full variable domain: DAMVIQNPRYQVTQFGKPVTLSCSQTLNHNVMYWYQQKSSQAPKLLFHYYDKDFNNEADTPDNFQSRRPNTSFCFLDIRSPGLGDTAMYLCATSRDKSGTAYNEQFFGPGTRLTVL.

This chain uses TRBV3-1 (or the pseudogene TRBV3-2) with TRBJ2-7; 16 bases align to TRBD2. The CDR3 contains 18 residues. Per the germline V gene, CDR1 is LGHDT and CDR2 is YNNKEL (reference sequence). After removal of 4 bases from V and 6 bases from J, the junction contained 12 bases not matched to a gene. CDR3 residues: CASSPGLAGGWADGEQYF. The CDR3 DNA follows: TGTGCCAGCAGCCCGGGACTAGCGGGAGGGTGGGCGGACGGCGAGCAGTACTTC.

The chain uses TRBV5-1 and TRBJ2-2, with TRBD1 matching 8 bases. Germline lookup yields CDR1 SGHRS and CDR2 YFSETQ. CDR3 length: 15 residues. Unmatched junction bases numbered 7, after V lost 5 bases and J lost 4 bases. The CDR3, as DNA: TGCGCCAGCAGTCCTCAGGGGGCGAGCACCGGGGAGCTGTTTTTT. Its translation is CASSPQGASTGELFF.

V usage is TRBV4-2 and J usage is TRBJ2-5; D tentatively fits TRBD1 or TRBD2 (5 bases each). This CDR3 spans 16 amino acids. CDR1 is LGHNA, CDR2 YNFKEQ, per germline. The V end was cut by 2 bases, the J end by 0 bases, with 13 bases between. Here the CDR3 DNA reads TGTGCCAGCAGCCAAACCGGGGCCGAGGACCAAGAGACCCAGTACTTC. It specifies CASSQTGAEDQETQYF.

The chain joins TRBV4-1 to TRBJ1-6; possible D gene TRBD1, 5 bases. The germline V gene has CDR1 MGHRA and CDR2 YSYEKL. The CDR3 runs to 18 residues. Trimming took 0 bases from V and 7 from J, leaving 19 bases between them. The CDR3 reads CASSQDPNAGTLNSPLHF. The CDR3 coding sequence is TGCGCCAGCAGCCAAGACCCGAATGCAGGGACGCTCAATTCACCCCTCCACTTT.

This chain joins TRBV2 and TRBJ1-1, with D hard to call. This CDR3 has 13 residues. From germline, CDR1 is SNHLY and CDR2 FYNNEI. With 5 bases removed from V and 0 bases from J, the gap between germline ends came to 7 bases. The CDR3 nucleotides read TGTGCCAGCAGTATACAGATGAACACTGAAGCTTTCTTT. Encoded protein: CASSIQMNTEAFF.

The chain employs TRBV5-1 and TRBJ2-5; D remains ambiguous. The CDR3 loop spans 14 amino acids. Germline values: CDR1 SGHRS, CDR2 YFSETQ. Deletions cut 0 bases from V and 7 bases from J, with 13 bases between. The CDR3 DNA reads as TGCGCCAGCAGCTTGGCCCAGGCGATGGGGACCCAGTACTTC. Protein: CASSLAQAMGTQYF.

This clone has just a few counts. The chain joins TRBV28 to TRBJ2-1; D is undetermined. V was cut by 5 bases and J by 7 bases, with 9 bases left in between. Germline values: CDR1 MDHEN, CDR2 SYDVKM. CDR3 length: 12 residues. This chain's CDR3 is CASSKGWNEQFF. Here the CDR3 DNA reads TGTGCCAGCAGTAAAGGGTGGAATGAGCAGTTCTTC.